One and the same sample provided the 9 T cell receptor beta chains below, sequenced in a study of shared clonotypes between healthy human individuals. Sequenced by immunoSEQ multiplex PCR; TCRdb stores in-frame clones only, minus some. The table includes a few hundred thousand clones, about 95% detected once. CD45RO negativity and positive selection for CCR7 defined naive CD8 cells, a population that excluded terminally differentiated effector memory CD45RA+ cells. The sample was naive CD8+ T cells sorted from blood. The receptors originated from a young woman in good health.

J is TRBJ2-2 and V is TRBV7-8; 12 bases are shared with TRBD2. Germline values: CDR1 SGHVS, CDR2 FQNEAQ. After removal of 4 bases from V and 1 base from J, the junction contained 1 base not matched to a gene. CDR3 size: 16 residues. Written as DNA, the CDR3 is TGTGCCAGCAGCTGGGGACTAGCGGGGAACACCGGGGAGCTGTTTTTT. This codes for CASSWGLAGNTGELFF.

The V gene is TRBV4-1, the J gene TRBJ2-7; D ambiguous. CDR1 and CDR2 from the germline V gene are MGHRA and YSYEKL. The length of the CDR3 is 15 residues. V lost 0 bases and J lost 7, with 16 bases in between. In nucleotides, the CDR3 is TGCGCCAGCAGCCAAGACGGTCTTAGCTCGCGGGAGCAGTACTTC. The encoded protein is CASSQDGLSSREQYF.

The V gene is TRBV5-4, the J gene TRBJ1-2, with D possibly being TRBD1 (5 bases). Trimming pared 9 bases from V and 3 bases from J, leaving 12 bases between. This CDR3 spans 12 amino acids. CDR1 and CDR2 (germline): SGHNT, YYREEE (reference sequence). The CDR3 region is CATMGEDYGYTF. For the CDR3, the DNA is TGTGCCACCATGGGGGAGGACTATGGCTACACCTTC. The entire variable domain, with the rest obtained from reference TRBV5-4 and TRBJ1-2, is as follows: ETGVTQSPTHLIKTRGQQVTLRCSSQSGHNTVSWYQQALGQGPQFIFQYYREEENGRGNFPPRFSGLQFPNYSSELNVNALELDDSALYLCATMGEDYGYTFGSGTRLTVV.

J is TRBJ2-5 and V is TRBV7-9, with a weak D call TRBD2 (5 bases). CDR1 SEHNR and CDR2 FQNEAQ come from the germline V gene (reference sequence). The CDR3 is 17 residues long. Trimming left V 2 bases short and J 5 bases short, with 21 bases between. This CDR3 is CASSLWSAGGWPETQYF. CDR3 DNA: TGTGCCAGCAGCTTATGGTCCGCGGGCGGGTGGCCGGAGACCCAGTACTTC.

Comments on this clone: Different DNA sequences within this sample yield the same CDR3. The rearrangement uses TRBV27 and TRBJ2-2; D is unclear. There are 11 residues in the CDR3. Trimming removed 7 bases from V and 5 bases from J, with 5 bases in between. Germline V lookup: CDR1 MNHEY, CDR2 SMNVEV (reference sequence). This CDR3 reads CASTGTGELFF. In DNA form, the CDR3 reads TGTGCCAGCACTGGGACCGGGGAGCTGTTTTTT.

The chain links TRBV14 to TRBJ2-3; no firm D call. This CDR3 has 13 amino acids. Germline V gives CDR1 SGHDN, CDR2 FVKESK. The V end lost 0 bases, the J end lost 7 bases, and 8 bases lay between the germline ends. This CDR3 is CASSQDYLYTQYF. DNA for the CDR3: TGTGCCAGCAGCCAAGACTACCTTTATACGCAGTATTTT.

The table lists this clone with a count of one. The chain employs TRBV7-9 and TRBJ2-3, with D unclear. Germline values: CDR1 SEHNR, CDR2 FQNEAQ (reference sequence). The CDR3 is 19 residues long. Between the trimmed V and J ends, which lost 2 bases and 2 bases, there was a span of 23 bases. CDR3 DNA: TGTGCCAGCAGCTTAACCGAGACCCTCCTTTCCACACACACAGATACGCAGTATTTT. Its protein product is CASSLTETLLSTHTDTQYF. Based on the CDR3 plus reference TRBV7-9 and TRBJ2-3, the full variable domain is DTGVSQNPRHKITKRGQNVTFRCDPISEHNRLYWYRQTLGQGPEFLTYFQNEAQLEKSRLLSDRFSAERPKGSFSTLEIQRTEQGDSAMYLCASSLTETLLSTHTDTQYFGPGTRLTVL.

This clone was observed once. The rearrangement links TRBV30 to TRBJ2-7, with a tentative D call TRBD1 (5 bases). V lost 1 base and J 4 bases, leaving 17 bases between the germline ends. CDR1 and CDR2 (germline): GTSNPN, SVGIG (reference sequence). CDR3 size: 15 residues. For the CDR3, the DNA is TGTGCCTGGAGTGCCAGGGCGGAGCTCAGTTACGAGCAGTACTTC. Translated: CAWSARAELSYEQYF.

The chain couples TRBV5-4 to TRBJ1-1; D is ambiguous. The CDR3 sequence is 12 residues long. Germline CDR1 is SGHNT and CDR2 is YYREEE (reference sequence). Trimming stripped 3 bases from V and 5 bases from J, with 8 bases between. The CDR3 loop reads CASSYDGTEAFF. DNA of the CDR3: TGTGCCAGCAGCTACGACGGGACTGAAGCTTTCTTT.